Presented here are 25 T cell receptor beta chains from one specimen sequenced in a study of T cell responses to AZD1222 COVID-19 vaccine. Assay used: immunoSEQ multiplex PCR; TCRdb lists only in-frame clones, some missing. The sample yields about 140,000 clones, 92% seen once. Specimen: peripheral blood, collected 28 days after the second AZD1222 dose. All receptors derive from an adult who received the AZD1222 COVID-19 vaccine.

The chain couples TRBV7-9 to TRBJ1-3; D remains ambiguous. The CDR3 runs 13 residues. V lost 4 bases, J lost 6 bases, and 10 bases lay in between. Germline V gene lookup returns CDR1 SEHNR and CDR2 FQNEAQ (reference sequence). The CDR3 loop reads CASSSAPENTIYF. CDR3 nucleotide sequence: TGTGCCAGCAGCTCAGCACCTGAAAACACCATATATTTT.

This chain connects TRBV23-1 to TRBJ1-4; a weak D match, TRBD1 (6 bases). TRBV23-1 counts as an open reading frame of uncertain function. V was cut by 0 bases and J by 3 bases, with 14 bases left in between. CDR3 length equals 17 residues. The CDR3 DNA reads as TGCGCCAGCAGTCAATCCGGGAGGGGGAAGGCTAATGAAAAACTGTTTTTT. It encodes CASSQSGRGKANEKLFF.

The chain recombines TRBV10-2 with TRBJ2-1, with 8 bases aligning to TRBD2. Germline trimming cut 4 bases from V and 0 bases from J; bases unmatched to any gene: 14. Looked up from germline, CDR1 is WSHSY and CDR2 is SAAADI. The CDR3 covers 19 residues. In nucleotides, the CDR3 is TGCGCCAGCAGTGGGGGACTAGGGTCCATAAGGGGCTCCTACAATGAGCAGTTCTTC. This encodes CASSGGLGSIRGSYNEQFF.

The chain uses TRBV5-5 and TRBJ2-5, with 8 bases that match TRBD1. V trimming: 5 bases; J trimming: 7 bases; junction bases outside the gene matches: 10. There are 14 residues in the CDR3. Germline assignment: CDR1 SGHKS and CDR2 YYEKEE (reference sequence). The DNA of the CDR3 is TGTGCCAGCAGTCAACAGGGGGAGCGCGGGACCCAGTACTTC. Residues: CASSQQGERGTQYF.

The chain employs TRBV12-3 or TRBV12-4 and TRBJ1-1; D unresolved. The ends were cut back, 7 bases at V and 3 bases at J, with 9 bases in the middle. The length of the CDR3 is 12 residues. The DNA for the CDR3 is TGTGCCAGCACCCTGGGGTACACTGAAGCTTTCTTT. Translating gives CASTLGYTEAFF.

The chain links TRBV5-4 to TRBJ2-3; D ambiguous. There are 15 residues in the CDR3. Trimming cost V 0 bases and J 3 bases, with 11 bases left between them. Per the germline V gene, CDR1 is SGHNT and CDR2 is YYREEE (reference sequence). In DNA form, the CDR3 reads TGTGCCAGCAGCTTGGCCGGAACTGGGACAGATACGCAGTATTTT. Protein: CASSLAGTGTDTQYF.

This chain joins TRBV7-9 and TRBJ1-1; 8 bases fit TRBD1. The CDR3 covers 16 residues. Losses at the gene ends were 4 bases for V and 4 bases for J; bases not matched to a gene: 11. Germline V gene sequence: CDR1 SEHNR, CDR2 FQNEAQ (reference sequence). In nucleotides, the CDR3 is TGTGCCAGCAGCTCGGCAGGGGGCAAATACCCCACTGAAGCTTTCTTT. Translation gives CASSSAGGKYPTEAFF.

The J gene is TRBJ1-5, the V gene TRBV7-2, with 9 bases that match TRBD1. Unmatched junction bases numbered 2, after V lost 1 base and J lost 1 base. The CDR3 sequence is 16 residues long. CDR1 is SGHTA, CDR2 FQGNSA, per germline. The CDR3 DNA reads as TGTGCCAGCAGCTTAGAAGGACAGGGGAGCAATCAGCCCCAGCATTTT. It specifies CASSLEGQGSNQPQHF.

The CDR3 DNA reads as TGTGCCTGGAGCTCCGGGACAGTGGGTAGCAATCAGCCCCAGCATTTT. It translates to CAWSSGTVGSNQPQHF. V and J are TRBV30 and TRBJ1-5, with TRBD1 matching 7 bases. The CDR3 extends over 16 amino acids. The V gene end was trimmed by 3 bases and the J gene end by 0 bases; junction bases not matched to a gene: 8. CDR1 is GTSNPN, CDR2 SVGIG, per germline (reference sequence). The entire variable domain, with the rest obtained from reference TRBV30 and TRBJ1-5, is as follows: SQTIHQWPATLVQPVGSPLSLECTVEGTSNPNLYWYRQAAGRGLQLLFYSVGIGQISSEVPQNLSASRPQDRQFILSSKKLLLSDSGFYLCAWSSGTVGSNQPQHFGDGTRLSIL.

This clone was seen a single time. The chain employs TRBV29-1 and TRBJ1-1; D perhaps matches TRBD1 (5 bases). The CDR3 totals 14 residues. With 3 bases removed from V and 1 base from J, the gap between germline ends came to 12 bases. Germline CDR1 and CDR2: SQVTM and ANQGSEA. The CDR3, as DNA: TGCAGCGTTGATTCCGGGGCGGGGAACACTGAAGCTTTCTTT. Translated, it gives CSVDSGAGNTEAFF.

The chain joins TRBV2 to TRBJ2-3; D may be TRBD1 (5 bases). Germline values: CDR1 SNHLY, CDR2 FYNNEI. The CDR3 consists of 18 residues. Trimming cost V 5 bases and J 2 bases, with 23 bases left between them. CDR3 DNA sequence: TGTGCCAGCAGTCCTCCTCCCCTCGACAGAGCCGTCACAGATACGCAGTATTTT. Its translation: CASSPPPLDRAVTDTQYF.

This clone has a single count. The chain has TRBV27 and TRBJ1-6; no clear D gene. Germline V gene data show CDR1 as MNHEY and CDR2 as SMNVEV (reference sequence). The V end lost 5 bases, the J end lost 7 bases, and 15 bases lay between the germline ends. The CDR3 totals 15 residues. CDR3: CASSRYERENSPLHF. DNA of the CDR3: TGTGCCAGCAGTAGATATGAGCGGGAAAATTCACCCCTCCACTTT.

The gene calls are TRBV5-1 and TRBJ2-2; the D gene is possibly TRBD2 (6 bases). The germline V and J ends were trimmed by 4 bases and 6 bases, with 16 bases remaining between them. CDR3 size: 15 residues. Germline V lookup: CDR1 SGHRS, CDR2 YFSETQ. CDR3 loop: CASSRGGGWSGELFF. The CDR3, as DNA: TGCGCCAGCAGCCGAGGTGGAGGGTGGTCCGGGGAGCTGTTTTTT.

V is TRBV29-1 and J is TRBJ1-1, with a possible D match to TRBD1 (5 bases). This CDR3 contains 12 residues. From germline, CDR1 is SQVTM and CDR2 ANQGSEA. The V end was cut by 6 bases, the J end by 0 bases, with 8 bases between. This chain's CDR3 is CSVGDLNTEAFF. The CDR3 nucleotides read TGCAGCGTCGGGGACTTGAACACTGAAGCTTTCTTT.

The chain combines TRBV19 with TRBJ2-3; D unclear. Germline V lookup: CDR1 LNHDA, CDR2 SQIVND (reference sequence). This CDR3 is built from 14 residues. V was pared by 3 bases and J by 6 bases, with 13 bases between. The CDR3 DNA follows: TGTGCCAGTAGTATGGGCCTCGTCGGGGATACGCAGTATTTT. The encoded protein is CASSMGLVGDTQYF. The variable domain in full, with the rest retrieved from reference TRBV19 and TRBJ2-3, is DGGITQSPKYLFRKEGQNVTLSCEQNLNHDAMYWYRQDPGQGLRLIYYSQIVNDFQKGDIAEGYSVSREKKESFPLTVTSAQKNPTAFYLCASSMGLVGDTQYFGPGTRLTVL.

V and J are TRBV6-5 and TRBJ1-1, with D perhaps TRBD1 (5 bases). CDR3 length: 14 amino acids. Germline-derived CDR1 and CDR2 are MNHEY and SVGAGI. V was cut by 6 bases and J by 5 bases, with 16 bases left in between. The CDR3 nucleotides are TGTGCCAGCAGAACCGCGGGGGAATGGACTGAAGCTTTCTTT. Amino acids: CASRTAGEWTEAFF.

V and J are TRBV28 and TRBJ2-7; TRBD1 agrees at 8 bases. This CDR3 is built from 14 residues. The germline gives CDR1 MDHEN, CDR2 SYDVKM. V lost 3 bases and J lost 2; bases outside the gene matches: 3. In nucleotides, the CDR3 is TGTGCCAGCAGTTTGGTGGGACAGGCCTACGAGCAGTACGTC. Translation gives CASSLVGQAYEQYV.

The chain couples TRBV5-1 to TRBJ2-1; the D is unclear. The CDR3 is 14 residues long. Per the germline V gene, CDR1 is SGHRS and CDR2 is YFSETQ. The V and J ends lost 4 bases and 3 bases respectively, with 11 bases between them. The CDR3 sequence: CASSPGMGYNEQFF. The CDR3 region has the DNA TGCGCCAGCAGCCCCGGAATGGGCTACAATGAGCAGTTCTTC. Full variable domain (missing parts from reference TRBV5-1 and TRBJ2-1): KAGVTQTPRYLIKTRGQQVTLSCSPISGHRSVSWYQQTPGQGLQFLFEYFSETQRNKGNFPGRFSGRQFSNSRSEMNVSTLELGDSALYLCASSPGMGYNEQFFGPGTRLTVL.

The V gene is TRBV5-1, the J gene TRBJ1-3; D remains unclear. The ends were cut back, 0 bases at V and 0 bases at J, with 7 bases in the middle. Germline loops: CDR1 SGHRS, CDR2 YFSETQ. CDR3 length: 15 residues. This CDR3 reads CASSLEGSSGNTIYF. Written as DNA, the CDR3 is TGCGCCAGCAGCTTGGAAGGCAGCTCTGGAAACACCATATATTTT. Using reference TRBV5-1 and TRBJ1-3 for the parts outside the CDR3, the full variable domain is KAGVTQTPRYLIKTRGQQVTLSCSPISGHRSVSWYQQTPGQGLQFLFEYFSETQRNKGNFPGRFSGRQFSNSRSEMNVSTLELGDSALYLCASSLEGSSGNTIYFGEGSWLTVV.

J is TRBJ1-2 and V is TRBV6-5; 7 bases align to TRBD1. V lost 0 bases, J lost 8 bases, and 9 bases stayed unmatched. CDR3 length: 15 amino acids. Germline CDR1 reads MNHEY; CDR2 reads SVGAGI. For the CDR3, the DNA is TGTGCCAGCAGTTACTCGAGGAATACAGGGGACGGCTACACCTTC. Translated: CASSYSRNTGDGYTF.

The chain employs TRBV12-3 or TRBV12-4 and TRBJ1-2; perhaps TRBD1 as D (5 bases). The V gene lost 6 bases and the J gene lost 7 bases, with 15 bases spanning the gap. The CDR3 runs to 13 residues. This chain's CDR3 is CASSPGGLGGYTF. Here the CDR3 DNA reads TGTGCCAGCAGCCCGGGGGGATTAGGTGGCTACACCTTC.

The chain joins TRBV5-5 to TRBJ1-2; D uncertain. The CDR3 is made up of 14 amino acids. V gave up 4 bases and J gave up 2 bases, with 12 bases separating them. Germline V gene data show CDR1 as SGHKS and CDR2 as YYEKEE (reference sequence). This chain's CDR3 is CASSLSDLNYGYTF. The CDR3 DNA sequence: TGTGCCAGCAGCCTATCGGACTTGAACTATGGCTACACCTTC.

This clone has a single count. The chain recombines TRBV7-9 with TRBJ1-3; no clear D gene. CDR3 length: 14 residues. V lost 5 bases and J lost 0, with 8 bases in between. Looked up from germline, CDR1 is SEHNR and CDR2 is FQNEAQ (reference sequence). The CDR3 DNA reads TGTGCCAGCAGCAACCGACTCTCTGGAAACACCATATATTTT. This encodes CASSNRLSGNTIYF.

The rearrangement joins TRBV29-1 to TRBJ2-3; 9 nucleotides match TRBD2. CDR3 size: 14 residues. Germline values: CDR1 SQVTM, CDR2 ANQGSEA. J was trimmed by 12 bases and V by 1 base; bases with no gene match: 11. CDR3 amino acids: CSVEGPSGALFQYF. The CDR3 DNA reads as TGCAGCGTTGAAGGCCCTAGCGGGGCACTCTTTCAGTATTTT.

This sequence joins TRBV9 and TRBJ2-2; 7 positions agree with TRBD1. J lost 6 bases, V lost 4 bases, and 6 bases had no gene match. The CDR3 has 14 amino acids. Germline values: CDR1 SGDLS, CDR2 YYNGEE. The CDR3 region has the DNA TGTGCCAGCAGCACCCGACAGGGACCCGGGGAGCTGTTTTTT. Protein product: CASSTRQGPGELFF.